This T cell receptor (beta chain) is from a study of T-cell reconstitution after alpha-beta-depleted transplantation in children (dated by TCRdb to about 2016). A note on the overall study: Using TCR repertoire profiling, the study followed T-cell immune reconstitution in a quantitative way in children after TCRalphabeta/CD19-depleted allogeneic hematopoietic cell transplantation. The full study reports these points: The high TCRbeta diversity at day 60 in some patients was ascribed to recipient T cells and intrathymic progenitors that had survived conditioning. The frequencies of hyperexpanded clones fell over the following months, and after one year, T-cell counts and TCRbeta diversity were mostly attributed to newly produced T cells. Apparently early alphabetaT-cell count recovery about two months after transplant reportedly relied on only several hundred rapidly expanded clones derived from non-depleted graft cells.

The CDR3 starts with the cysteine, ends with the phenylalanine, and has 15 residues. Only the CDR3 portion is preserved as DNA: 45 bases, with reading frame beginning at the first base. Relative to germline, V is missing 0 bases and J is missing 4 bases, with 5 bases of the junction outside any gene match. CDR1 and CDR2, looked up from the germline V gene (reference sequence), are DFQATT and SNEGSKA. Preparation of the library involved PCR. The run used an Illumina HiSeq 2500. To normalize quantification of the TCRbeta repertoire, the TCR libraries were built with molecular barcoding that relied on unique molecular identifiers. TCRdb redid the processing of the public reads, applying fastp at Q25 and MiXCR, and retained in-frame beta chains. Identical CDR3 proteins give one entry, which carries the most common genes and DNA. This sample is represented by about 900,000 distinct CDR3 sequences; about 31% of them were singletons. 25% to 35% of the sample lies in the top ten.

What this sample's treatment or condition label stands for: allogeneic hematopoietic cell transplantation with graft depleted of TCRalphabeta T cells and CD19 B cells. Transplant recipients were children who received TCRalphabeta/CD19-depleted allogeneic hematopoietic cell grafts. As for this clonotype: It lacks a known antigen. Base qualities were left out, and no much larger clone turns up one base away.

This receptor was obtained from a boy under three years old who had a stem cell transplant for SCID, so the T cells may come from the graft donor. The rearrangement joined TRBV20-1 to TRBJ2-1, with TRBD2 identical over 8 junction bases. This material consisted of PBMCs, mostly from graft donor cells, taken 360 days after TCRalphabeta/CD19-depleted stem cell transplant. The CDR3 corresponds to CSARDYRGGYNEQFF. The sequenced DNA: TGCAGTGCTAGAGATTACCGGGGGGGATACAATGAGCAGTTCTTC.